The present T cell receptor beta chain was sequenced within a study of memory CD4+ T cells and cytomegalovirus serostatus. In the study's own analysis: After removing out-of-frame reads, around 2 million distinct TCRbeta sequences remained. The assay was immunoSEQ multiplex PCR, and TCRdb's table has in-frame clones only and misses some. For V, J and clone size, that table is used; D and trimming come from the DNA. The data show about 75,000 clones, around 82% seen once. The CDR3 spans 14 residues. The V and J ends lost 6 bases and 5 bases respectively, with 16 bases between them. The germline V gene has CDR1 MNHNS and CDR2 SASEGT. Single viable CD3+CD4+CD8-CD45RO+ cells were sorted as the memory CD4+ T cells.

The TCR originated in an adult in good health and CMV-seropositive. This rearrangement joins TRBV6-1 to TRBJ1-1; D is uncertain. Specimen: memory CD4+ T cells from blood. CDR3 sequence (DNA): TGTGCCAGCAGCGAGACGCCAACCCTTACTGAAGCTTTCTTT. Protein product: CASSETPTLTEAFF.